This TCR beta chain was profiled in a study of blood T cells in healthy people across ages. Overall study findings and caveats: Not knowing donor CMV status may have confounded expanded clonotype changes.

This CDR3 has 16 amino acids. Trimming took 6 bases from V and 4 from J; bases not matched to a gene: 10. In germline, CDR1 is SGHTA, CDR2 FQGNSA. Concerning this clonotype itself: Its antigen is unidentified.

Using a J-beta primer mix together with a sample-barcoded 5' primer, a second PCR was run for roughly 7 to 12 cycles. TCRdb independently ran MiXCR on the 5' RACE reads; one entry per CDR3 protein. This sample has under 950,000 distinct CDR3 sequences, with 20% to 25% found just once. The chain joins TRBV7-2 to TRBJ2-1; 9 bases agree with TRBD2. Sequencing input: blood. This TCR came from a man aged 65 to 79 in good health. CDR3 loop: CASRYSGRTLYNEQFF. The CDR3 coding sequence is TGTGCCAGCAGGTACAGCGGGAGGACCCTGTACAATGAGCAGTTCTTC.